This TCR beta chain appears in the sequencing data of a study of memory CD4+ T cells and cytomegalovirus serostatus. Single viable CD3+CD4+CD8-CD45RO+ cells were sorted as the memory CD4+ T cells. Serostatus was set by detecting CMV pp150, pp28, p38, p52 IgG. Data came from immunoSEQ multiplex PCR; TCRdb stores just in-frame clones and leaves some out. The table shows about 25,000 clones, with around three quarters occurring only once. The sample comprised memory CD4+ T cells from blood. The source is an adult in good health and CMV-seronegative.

DNA of the CDR3: TGTGCCAGCAGCGTTTGGGGACTAGCGGCCACTATGAATGAGCAGTTCTTC. Residues: CASSVWGLAATMNEQFF. V gene TRBV9 combines with J gene TRBJ2-1; 11 bases match TRBD2. This CDR3 has 17 residues. Germline loops: CDR1 SGDLS, CDR2 YYNGEE. The V gene end was trimmed by 2 bases and the J gene end by 7 bases; junction bases not matched to a gene: 11.